These 15 T cell receptor beta chains share one sample of origin, sequenced in a study of blood T cell repertoires in COVID-19. Data came from immunoSEQ multiplex PCR; TCRdb stores just in-frame clones and leaves some out. There are some 300,000 clones in the sample; more than 75% occur only once, and under 1.3% lies in the top ten. The sequenced material came from PBMCs or T cells enriched from blood (not recorded which). The receptors were sampled from a woman in her thirties who had recovered from COVID-19.

This chain uses TRBV7-9 with TRBJ1-2; D gene unclear. In germline, CDR1 is SEHNR, CDR2 FQNEAQ (reference sequence). Trimming stripped 5 bases from V and 5 bases from J, with 12 bases between. CDR3 length: 13 residues. The CDR3 spells CASSAGVLYGYTF. The CDR3 nucleotides are TGTGCCAGCAGCGCCGGGGTTTTGTATGGCTACACCTTC. The variable domain in full, with the rest retrieved from reference TRBV7-9 and TRBJ1-2, is DTGVSQNPRHKITKRGQNVTFRCDPISEHNRLYWYRQTLGQGPEFLTYFQNEAQLEKSRLLSDRFSAERPKGSFSTLEIQRTEQGDSAMYLCASSAGVLYGYTFGSGTRLTVV.

J is TRBJ2-2 and V is TRBV4-3, with 9 bases identical to TRBD2. The CDR3 runs to 16 residues. Trimming took 0 bases from V and 4 from J; bases not matched to a gene: 3. CDR1 and CDR2 from the germline V gene are LGHNA and YSLEER. The CDR3 protein is CASSQDETSGTGELFF. The DNA for the CDR3 is TGCGCCAGCAGCCAAGACGAGACTAGCGGCACCGGGGAGCTGTTTTTT.

The chain combines TRBV18 with TRBJ1-5; D perhaps matches TRBD1 (5 bases). Germline lookup yields CDR1 KGHSH and CDR2 LQKENI. This CDR3 has 15 residues. Trimming removed 1 base from V and 3 bases from J, with 10 bases in between. The CDR3 DNA reads TGTGCCAGCTCACCACAGCAGGGTGACAATCAGCCCCAGCATTTT. Its protein product is CASSPQQGDNQPQHF.

CDR3 in DNA: TGTGCCAGCAGCCAAACCGGACTAGCAGCAGATACGCAGTATTTT. Translating gives CASSQTGLAADTQYF. V gene TRBV3-1 (or the pseudogene TRBV3-2) combines with J gene TRBJ2-3, with 8 bases fitting TRBD2. CDR3 length: 15 residues. The J segment lost 4 bases and the V segment lost 2 bases, leaving 5 bases of the junction unmatched. CDR1 LGHDT and CDR2 YNNKEL come from the germline V gene (reference sequence).

This chain connects TRBV30 to TRBJ2-7; 10 bases match TRBD1. The length of the CDR3 is 13 residues. J lost 6 bases, V lost 4 bases, and 6 bases had no gene match. Per the germline V gene, CDR1 is GTSNPN and CDR2 is SVGIG (reference sequence). The CDR3 region has the DNA TGTGCCTGGAAGACAGGGGGCAGTTCCGAGCAGTACTTC. This encodes CAWKTGGSSEQYF.

V gene TRBV28 combines with J gene TRBJ2-3; 11 bases are a match to TRBD1. Trimming cost V 6 bases and J 2 bases; bases outside gene matches: 10. Germline V gene sequence: CDR1 MDHEN, CDR2 SYDVKM. This CDR3 has 17 amino acids. The CDR3 sequence is CASRGTGGNFNTDTQYF. CDR3 DNA: TGTGCCAGCAGGGGGACAGGGGGAAACTTTAACACAGATACGCAGTATTTT.

This clone was counted a single time. CDR3: CASSLGQNNYGYTF. The CDR3 coding sequence is TGCGCCAGCAGCTTGGGGCAGAATAACTATGGCTACACCTTC. V is TRBV5-1 and J is TRBJ1-2; D remains ambiguous. Trimming took off 0 bases at V and 1 base at J, with 7 bases between the two ends. The CDR3 sequence is 14 residues long. Germline lookup yields CDR1 SGHRS and CDR2 YFSETQ.

In regard to this clone: Other DNA sequences of this sample code for an identical CDR3. The chain links TRBV5-5 to TRBJ1-5; a possible D gene is TRBD1 (5 bases). In germline, CDR1 is SGHKS, CDR2 YYEKEE (reference sequence). The length of the CDR3 is 14 residues. Trimming removed 1 base from V and 1 base from J, with 6 bases in between. CDR3 nucleotide sequence: TGTGCCAGCAGCTTGAGGGGAAGCAATCAGCCCCAGCATTTT. It specifies CASSLRGSNQPQHF.

The chain joins TRBV5-3 to TRBJ2-3; 7 bases match TRBD2. TRBV5-3 is given ORF status, its function remaining uncertain. Trimming removed 10 bases from V and 5 bases from J; junction bases left unmatched: 16. CDR3 size: 15 residues. The CDR3 nucleotides are TGTGCCCCTATCCCGGGCGGGGGAGGTTTAGATACGCAGTATTTT. As protein: CAPIPGGGGLDTQYF.

The chain couples TRBV5-4 to TRBJ1-2; D possibly corresponds to TRBD1 (6 bases). Trimming removed 0 bases from V and 7 bases from J, with 13 bases in between. Germline V lookup: CDR1 SGHNT, CDR2 YYREEE (reference sequence). This CDR3 is 14 amino acids long. CDR3 region: CASSLAGVERGYTF. The CDR3 bases are TGTGCCAGCAGCTTGGCAGGGGTTGAACGTGGCTACACCTTC.

This clone was observed a handful of times. Relative to the germline gene, one junction end is altered; a read error may explain this. This chain uses TRBV9 with TRBJ2-1, with 12 nucleotides matching TRBD2. Germline CDR1 is SGDLS and CDR2 is YYNGEE. The CDR3 contains 17 residues. The CDR3 here is CASSVAASGGAYNEQFF. CDR3 coding DNA: TGTGCCAGCAGCGTAGCGGCTAGCGGGGGGGCCTATAATGAGCAGTTCTTC.

The V call is TRBV2, the J call TRBJ2-3; 15 bases map to TRBD2. V was clipped by 8 bases and J by 0 bases; unmatched bases: 6. The CDR3 is 17 residues long. Germline CDR1 SNHLY, CDR2 FYNNEI. CDR3 protein: CASRGLAGGPSTDTQYF. The CDR3 nucleotides read TGTGCCAGCCGGGGACTAGCGGGGGGCCCTAGCACAGATACGCAGTATTTT.

The V and J genes are TRBV2 and TRBJ1-3; D gene ambiguous. The CDR3 sequence is 12 residues long. The germline V and J ends were trimmed by 3 bases and 6 bases, with 6 bases remaining between them. CDR1 SNHLY and CDR2 FYNNEI come from the germline V gene. The CDR3 reads CASSDQANTIYF. The CDR3, as DNA: TGTGCCAGCAGTGATCAAGCAAACACCATATATTTT.

This sequence joins TRBV19 and TRBJ1-1; no definite D call. CDR1 and CDR2 (germline): LNHDA, SQIVND (reference sequence). The CDR3 is 13 amino acids. V was trimmed by 9 bases and J by 2 bases, leaving 13 bases between them. CDR3 amino acids: CASAQRGNTEAFF. CDR3 sequence (DNA): TGTGCCAGCGCCCAACGGGGAAACACTGAAGCTTTCTTT.

This chain uses TRBV7-8 with TRBJ2-7, with D possibly TRBD1 on 5 matching bases. Deletions cut 1 base from V and 3 bases from J, with 10 bases between. The CDR3 sequence is 14 residues long. The germline V gene has CDR1 SGHVS and CDR2 FQNEAQ. The CDR3 is CASSLGADSYEQYF. The CDR3 DNA follows: TGTGCCAGCAGCTTAGGGGCAGACAGCTACGAGCAGTACTTC.